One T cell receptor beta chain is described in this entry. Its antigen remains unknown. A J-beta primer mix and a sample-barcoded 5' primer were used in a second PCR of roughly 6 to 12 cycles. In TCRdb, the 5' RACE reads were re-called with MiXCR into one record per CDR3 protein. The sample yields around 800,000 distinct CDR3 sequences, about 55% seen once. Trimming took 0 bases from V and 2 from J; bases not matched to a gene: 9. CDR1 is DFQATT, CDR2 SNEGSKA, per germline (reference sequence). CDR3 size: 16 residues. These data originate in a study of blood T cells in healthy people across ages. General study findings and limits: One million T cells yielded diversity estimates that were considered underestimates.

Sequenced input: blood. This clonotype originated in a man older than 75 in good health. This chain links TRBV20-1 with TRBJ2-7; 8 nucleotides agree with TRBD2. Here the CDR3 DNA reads TGCAGTGCTAGAGATGTTTGGGCTAGCGGGCCCTACGAGCAGTACTTC. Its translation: CSARDVWASGPYEQYF.